These 9 T cell receptor beta chains were sequenced from one sample in a study of blood T cell repertoires in COVID-19. Measured with immunoSEQ multiplex PCR; TCRdb has only the in-frame clones, and not every one. The sample lists under 300,000 clones, 79% occurring once. Specimen: peripheral blood. These receptors were obtained from a woman in her thirties or forties with active or convalescent COVID-19.

V gene TRBV2 combines with J gene TRBJ2-7; tentatively, D is TRBD1 (6 bases). The CDR3 loop spans 15 amino acids. V shed 2 bases and J shed 4 bases, with 15 bases lying between them. Looked up from germline, CDR1 is SNHLY and CDR2 is FYNNEI. The CDR3: CASSENPGTIYEQYV. The CDR3 nucleotides read TGTGCCAGCAGTGAAAACCCCGGGACAATATACGAGCAGTACGTC.

CDR3 protein: CASSLRGGNEQFF. DNA of the CDR3: TGTGCCAGCAGTTTGCGGGGAGGGAATGAGCAGTTCTTC. V usage is TRBV12-3 or TRBV12-4 and J usage is TRBJ2-1; 7 bases align to TRBD2. V shed 3 bases, J shed 7 bases, and the junction held 3 bases outside the gene matches. This CDR3 has 13 amino acids.

This clone was observed a single time. This sequence joins TRBV6-6 and TRBJ1-2; 8 positions agree with TRBD1. There are 15 residues in the CDR3. Trimming cost V 7 bases and J 2 bases; bases outside gene matches: 9. Germline-derived CDR1 and CDR2 are MNHNY and SVGAGI (reference sequence). The CDR3 DNA reads TGTGCCAGCAACCAAAGGGACAGGAGAAACTATGGCTACACCTTC. Its protein is CASNQRDRRNYGYTF.

This chain links TRBV3-1 (or the pseudogene TRBV3-2) with TRBJ1-2, with D uncertain. The CDR3 totals 15 residues. Germline CDR1 reads LGHDT; CDR2 reads YNNKEL (reference sequence). V dropped 0 bases and J dropped 7 bases, with 15 bases sitting between them. This CDR3 is CASSQDLGSETGYTF. CDR3 coding DNA: TGTGCCAGCAGCCAAGATCTCGGCAGCGAAACTGGCTACACCTTC.

Here the CDR3 reads CASKAEGYNEQFF. The CDR3 region has the DNA TGTGCCAGCAAGGCCGAGGGATACAATGAGCAGTTCTTC. The V call is TRBV6-4, the J call TRBJ2-1; TRBD2 is a possible D gene (5 bases). The CDR3 spans 13 residues. In germline, CDR1 is MRHNA, CDR2 SNTAGT. Trimming stripped 7 bases from V and 4 bases from J, with 11 bases between.

The chain couples TRBV27 to TRBJ1-5; 9 bases agree with TRBD1. Germline assignment: CDR1 MNHEY and CDR2 SMNVEV (reference sequence). The length of the CDR3 is 15 residues. V lost 6 bases and J lost 4; bases outside the gene matches: 7. In DNA form, the CDR3 reads TGTGCCAGCAGCTCCAACGGACAGGGGAATCAGCCCCAGCATTTT. It is translated as CASSSNGQGNQPQHF.

A few counts support this clone. The chain employs TRBV5-1 and TRBJ1-2, with 10 positions matching TRBD1. With 7 bases clipped from V and 6 bases from J, the junction kept 6 bases outside the gene matches. The germline V gene has CDR1 SGHRS and CDR2 YFSETQ. The CDR3 contains 13 residues. Here the CDR3 reads CASGHGTGDGYTF. CDR3 coding DNA: TGCGCCAGCGGACACGGGACAGGGGATGGCTACACCTTC.

The chain combines TRBV6-5 with TRBJ1-4; D not certain. Germline values: CDR1 MNHEY, CDR2 SVGAGI. The CDR3 covers 13 residues. The V gene lost 6 bases and the J gene lost 7 bases, with 12 bases spanning the gap. The CDR3 nucleotides read TGTGCCAGCAGCCCCCTGACACTTGAAAAACTGTTTTTT. This translates into CASSPLTLEKLFF.

This clone was seen a few times. The chain couples TRBV5-8 to TRBJ2-7; 7 bases fit TRBD1. V lost 2 bases to trimming and J lost 6 bases; unmatched junction nucleotides: 14. Germline V lookup: CDR1 SGHTS, CDR2 YDEGEE. This CDR3 has 16 residues. The CDR3 loop reads CASSLQQGSRGGEQYV. CDR3 nucleotides: TGTGCCAGCAGCTTACAACAGGGGAGTAGGGGCGGCGAGCAGTACGTC.